Below, one TCR beta chain is given with its context. The data stem from a study of PD-L1 blockade in urothelial cancer. Across the study: Patients' histories included 0 to 3 prior chemotherapy regimens. Median T cell yield from blood was roughly 140,000.

Patient sample counts ranged from 1 to 8, pretreatment and on-treatment. The authors spiked synthetic TCR analog templates into each PCR. This table comes from immunoSEQ multiplex PCR, and its TCRdb copy is limited to in-frame clones, with some not included. This sample has 40,000 to 45,000 clones, with approximately 78% found just once. The sample here was PBMCs, taken around atezolizumab (anti-PD-L1) treatment. This TCR was sampled from a man between 65 and 85 years old with urothelial cancer.

CDR3 coding DNA: TGTGCCAGCAGTCCGGGACTAGCGGGGCAAGAGACCCAGTACTTC. Protein product: CASSPGLAGQETQYF. The chain employs TRBV27 and TRBJ2-5, with TRBD2 matching over 13 bases. Germline V lookup: CDR1 MNHEY, CDR2 SMNVEV (reference sequence). V was clipped by 5 bases and J by 2 bases; unmatched bases: 2. This CDR3 contains 15 residues.